Shown below are 12 T cell receptor beta chains from a single sample sequenced in a study of beta chain features in type 1 diabetes. Expressed TCRB transcripts were sequenced because the isolated RNA had all been reverse transcribed beforehand. The table came from immunoSEQ multiplex PCR; TCRdb's copy has only in-frame clones and leaves some out. This sample yields approximately 200,000 clones, of which about 10% are seen a single time; under 0.045% belongs to the top ten. The sequenced sample consisted of naive CD4+ T cells from blood. These receptors were obtained from a woman younger than 30 in good health.

This clone has only a few counts. The rearrangement uses TRBV29-1 and TRBJ2-6; a possible D gene is TRBD2 (5 bases). Germline values: CDR1 SQVTM, CDR2 ANQGSEA. The CDR3 has 16 amino acids. V lost 6 bases and J 0 bases, leaving 15 bases between the germline ends. The CDR3 is CSVISALSSGANVLTF. CDR3 DNA: TGCAGCGTCATTAGCGCCCTAAGCTCTGGGGCCAACGTCCTGACTTTC.

The genes are TRBV5-6 and TRBJ2-1; 12 bases line up with TRBD2. CDR3 length equals 15 residues. CDR1 is SGHDT, CDR2 YYEEEE, per germline. V lost 0 bases, J lost 9 bases, and 4 bases stayed unmatched. The CDR3 sequence is CASSLGLAGAVEQFF. CDR3 DNA sequence: TGTGCCAGCAGCTTGGGACTAGCGGGAGCAGTTGAGCAGTTCTTC.

This clone occurred a few times. The chain couples TRBV5-4 to TRBJ2-7; perhaps TRBD1 as D (6 bases). The germline CDR1 and CDR2 sequences are SGHNT and YYREEE (reference sequence). The CDR3 contains 14 residues. Trimming shortened V by 4 bases and J by 0 bases, and 11 bases separated the two germline ends. The CDR3 DNA reads as TGTGCCAGCAGCGCGAGGGGGATCTCCTACGAGCAGTACTTC. Protein sequence: CASSARGISYEQYF. Combining the CDR3 with reference TRBV5-4 and TRBJ2-7 gives the whole variable domain ETGVTQSPTHLIKTRGQQVTLRCSSQSGHNTVSWYQQALGQGPQFIFQYYREEENGRGNFPPRFSGLQFPNYSSELNVNALELDDSALYLCASSARGISYEQYFGPGTRLTVT.

The chain has TRBV11-2 and TRBJ1-4; a possible D gene is TRBD1 (6 bases). Germline loops: CDR1 SGHAT, CDR2 FQNNGV. Trimming removed 6 bases from V and 6 bases from J, with 17 bases in between. CDR3 length: 15 residues. Written as DNA, the CDR3 is TGTGCCAGCAGACAGGGCCCCCGCCCTGATGAAAAACTGTTTTTT. Its protein product is CASRQGPRPDEKLFF.

This chain uses TRBV5-1 with TRBJ2-7; D not certain. CDR1 is SGHRS, CDR2 YFSETQ, per germline. Trimming cost V 2 bases and J 3 bases, with 9 bases left between them. The CDR3 is 13 amino acids. CDR3: CASSFRTDYEQYF. CDR3 DNA: TGCGCCAGCAGCTTTCGTACAGACTACGAGCAGTACTTC. Full variable domain (rest looked up from reference TRBV5-1 and TRBJ2-7): KAGVTQTPRYLIKTRGQQVTLSCSPISGHRSVSWYQQTPGQGLQFLFEYFSETQRNKGNFPGRFSGRQFSNSRSEMNVSTLELGDSALYLCASSFRTDYEQYFGPGTRLTVT.

The V call is TRBV1, the J call TRBJ2-5; TRBD2 reflects the table's D call only, with no check against the DNA. TRBV1 is labeled a pseudogene. The CDR3 runs 16 residues. The CDR3 DNA reads TGCACCAGCAGCCAAGTTAACCTAGCGGTACAAGAGACCCAGTACTTC. This gives the protein CTSSQVNLAVQETQYF.

The chain has TRBV9 and TRBJ2-3; 12 bases line up with TRBD2. J lost 3 bases, V lost 0 bases, and 5 bases had no gene match. CDR1 SGDLS and CDR2 YYNGEE come from the germline V gene. CDR3 length: 17 amino acids. CDR3 loop: CASSVGGGLAGTDTQYF. Written as DNA, the CDR3 is TGTGCCAGCAGCGTAGGAGGAGGACTAGCGGGAACAGATACGCAGTATTTT. The variable domain in full, completed from reference TRBV9 and TRBJ2-3, reads DSGVTQTPKHLITATGQRVTLRCSPRSGDLSVYWYQQSLDQGLQFLIQYYNGEERAKGNILERFSAQQFPDLHSELNLSSLELGDSALYFCASSVGGGLAGTDTQYFGPGTRLTVL.

This clone was counted between two and nine times. V is TRBV30 and J is TRBJ2-1; 7 nucleotides agree with TRBD1. Looked up from germline, CDR1 is GTSNPN and CDR2 is SVGIG (reference sequence). The CDR3 is 15 residues long. Trimming at V came to 3 bases and at J to 0 bases, leaving 5 bases not matched to a gene. Written as DNA, the CDR3 is TGTGCCTGGAGGGTAGGGACAGTCTCCTACAATGAGCAGTTCTTC. It is translated as CAWRVGTVSYNEQFF. Based on the CDR3 plus reference TRBV30 and TRBJ2-1, the full variable domain is SQTIHQWPATLVQPVGSPLSLECTVEGTSNPNLYWYRQAAGRGLQLLFYSVGIGQISSEVPQNLSASRPQDRQFILSSKKLLLSDSGFYLCAWRVGTVSYNEQFFGPGTRLTVL.

The V and J genes are TRBV9 and TRBJ1-6; 9 bases match TRBD1. The CDR3 loop spans 17 amino acids. Per germline, CDR1 SGDLS and CDR2 YYNGEE. Losses at the gene ends were 0 bases for V and 7 bases for J; bases not matched to a gene: 8. The CDR3 sequence: CASSVDSGTGKNSPLHF. The CDR3 DNA reads as TGTGCCAGCAGCGTAGACTCAGGGACAGGGAAGAATTCACCCCTCCACTTT.

CDR3 DNA sequence: TGTGCCAGCAGCTTGGGCGGGGTTTCAGGGACTGGGGCCAACGTCCTGACTTTC. Amino acid sequence: CASSLGGVSGTGANVLTF. V usage is TRBV5-4 and J usage is TRBJ2-6; D possibly corresponds to TRBD2 (6 bases). There are 18 residues in the CDR3. V shed 0 bases and J shed 2 bases, with 15 bases lying between them. Germline V gene data show CDR1 as SGHNT and CDR2 as YYREEE (reference sequence).

The V and J genes are TRBV10-3 and TRBJ2-7; TRBD2 aligns across 10 bases. The CDR3 totals 16 residues. Trimming took 4 bases from V and 0 from J; bases not matched to a gene: 6. CDR1 ENHRY and CDR2 SYGVKD come from the germline V gene. The DNA of the CDR3 is TGTGCCATCAGTGGATTAGCGGGGGGCCCCTCCTACGAGCAGTACTTC. It codes for CAISGLAGGPSYEQYF.

As to this clone: The junction differs from germline at one of its ends, possibly a read error. The V call is TRBV5-1, the J call TRBJ2-5, with D hard to call. CDR1 is SGHRS, CDR2 YFSETQ, per germline. CDR3 length: 11 amino acids. CDR3 coding DNA: TGCGCCAGCAGCTCCCAAGAGAACCAGTACTTC. Protein: CASSSQENQYF.